The source of this T cell receptor beta chain is a study of T cells in Graves' hyperthyroidism and ophthalmopathy. The TCR beta CDR3 regions underwent amplification using RNA transcripts as the source. An initial round of RT-PCR targeting the TCR CDR3 relied on the HTBI primer set. TCRdb passed the multiplex PCR reads through MiXCR, listing each CDR3 protein once. The data show approximately 610,000 distinct CDR3 sequences, with 15% to 20% seen just once and 15% to 20% held by the top ten. This clonotype was seen more than once but under ten times. The V gene lost 4 bases and the J gene lost 0 bases, with 22 bases spanning the gap. Germline V gene data show CDR1 as SGHRS and CDR2 as YFSETQ. CDR3 size: 19 residues.

This sequence joins TRBV5-1 and TRBJ1-4; TRBD1 might be the D (5 bases). The source of this sequence is a woman aged 18-30 years with Graves' hyperthyroidism. Material: blood. The CDR3 nucleotides read TGCGCCAGCAGCCACTATGGGACGTCTCTCTCTGCAACTAATGAAAAACTGTTTTTT. It is translated as CASSHYGTSLSATNEKLFF.